This passage covers 11 T cell receptor beta chains from one sample sequenced in a study of T cell responses to AZD1222 COVID-19 vaccine. TCRdb's copy holds only in-frame clones and misses some; the assay was immunoSEQ multiplex PCR. Among 140,000 to 150,000 clones listed, 82% were seen once. Sequencing was performed on peripheral blood, taken on day 0 of MenACWY control vaccination. These receptors were collected from an adult in good health.

This clone was observed a single time. J is TRBJ2-3 and V is TRBV2, with TRBD1 as a possible D gene (5 bases). CDR3 length: 15 residues. Trimming removed 6 bases at V and 4 bases at J, with 17 bases between. The V gene's germline CDR1 is SNHLY and CDR2 FYNNEI. CDR3 protein: CASSLDSTPPDTQYF. The CDR3, as DNA: TGTGCCAGCAGCCTCGACAGTACCCCTCCAGATACGCAGTATTTT.

The V and J genes are TRBV5-1 and TRBJ2-3; the match to TRBD2 covers 8 bases. The CDR3 sequence is 14 residues long. The germline CDR1 and CDR2 sequences are SGHRS and YFSETQ. Germline trimming cut 4 bases from V and 3 bases from J; bases unmatched to any gene: 4. The CDR3 spells CASSPGLETDTQYF. In nucleotides, the CDR3 is TGCGCCAGCAGCCCGGGACTAGAAACAGATACGCAGTATTTT.

The chain couples TRBV29-1 to TRBJ2-5, with D hard to call. The CDR3 sequence is 12 residues long. Per germline, CDR1 SQVTM and CDR2 ANQGSEA. Trimming cost V 3 bases and J 0 bases, with 5 bases left between them. In nucleotides, the CDR3 is TGCAGCGTTGATGATTACCAAGAGACCCAGTACTTC. Translation: CSVDDYQETQYF.

The chain employs TRBV5-1 and TRBJ2-2; tentative D call: TRBD2 (5 bases). Germline CDR1 and CDR2: SGHRS and YFSETQ. The CDR3 loop spans 16 amino acids. Trimming pared 4 bases from V and 1 base from J, leaving 14 bases between. The DNA of the CDR3 is TGCGCCAGCAGCCTGGCGGGCAGCCTGAACACCGGGGAGCTGTTTTTT. Encoded protein: CASSLAGSLNTGELFF.

The chain recombines TRBV24-1 with TRBJ1-2; D call uncertain. CDR3 size: 14 residues. Trimming stripped 3 bases from V and 2 bases from J, with 9 bases between. Germline lookup yields CDR1 KGHDR and CDR2 SFDVKD. The CDR3 DNA follows: TGTGCCACCAGTGATCATAGTGAGAACTATGGCTACACCTTC. Translating gives CATSDHSENYGYTF.

The chain recombines TRBV4-1 with TRBJ1-2, with D hard to call. Looked up from germline, CDR1 is MGHRA and CDR2 is YSYEKL. The length of the CDR3 is 15 residues. Trimming removed 1 base at V and 5 bases at J, with 14 bases between. CDR3 DNA sequence: TGCGCCAGCAGCCAAGTGGCGGCCGACGGATATGGCTACACCTTC. Protein sequence: CASSQVAADGYGYTF.

V and J are TRBV13 and TRBJ2-5, with 7 bases matching TRBD2. The germline gives CDR1 PRHDT, CDR2 FYEKMQ (reference sequence). There are 13 residues in the CDR3. With V trimmed by 8 bases and J by 4 bases, 7 bases remained unmatched. CDR3 nucleotide sequence: TGTGCCAGCTTGGGGGAGGGAGGAGAGACCCAGTACTTC. Encoded protein: CASLGEGGETQYF. Full variable domain (remainder filled in from reference TRBV13 and TRBJ2-5): AAGVIQSPRHLIKEKRETATLKCYPIPRHDTVYWYQQGPGQDPQFLISFYEKMQSDKGSIPDRFSAQQFSDYHSELNMSSLELGDSALYFCASLGEGGETQYFGPGTRLLVL.

This clone showed up many times. The chain carries TRBV28 and TRBJ1-1; D call uncertain. The ends were cut back, 3 bases at V and 1 base at J, with 6 bases in the middle. The germline CDR1 and CDR2 sequences are MDHEN and SYDVKM. This CDR3 is 13 amino acids long. The CDR3 here is CASSFGRNTEAFF. In nucleotides, the CDR3 is TGTGCCAGCAGTTTTGGTCGGAACACTGAAGCTTTCTTT. Together with reference TRBV28 and TRBJ1-1, the CDR3 gives the full variable domain: DVKVTQSSRYLVKRTGEKVFLECVQDMDHENMFWYRQDPGLGLRLIYFSYDVKMKEKGDIPEGYSVSREKKERFSLILESASTNQTSMYLCASSFGRNTEAFFGQGTRLTVV.

The chain is built from TRBV7-2 and TRBJ2-1, with D possibly TRBD2 on 7 matching bases. Germline assignment: CDR1 SGHTA and CDR2 FQGNSA. The V gene lost 5 bases and the J gene lost 2 bases, with 25 bases spanning the gap. The CDR3 length is 19 residues. In DNA, the CDR3 is TGTGCCAGCAGCCGTAGCAGCTTAGGGACGGGGGGCCCCTACAATGAGCAGTTCTTC. This encodes CASSRSSLGTGGPYNEQFF.

The rearrangement joins TRBV24-1 to TRBJ2-5, with TRBD2 matching over 10 bases. The germline V gene has CDR1 KGHDR and CDR2 SFDVKD. The ends lost 3 bases at V and 2 bases at J; junction bases unmatched: 2. The CDR3 has 15 residues. The CDR3 loop reads CATSDSGGVQETQYF. In nucleotides, the CDR3 is TGTGCCACCAGTGATAGCGGGGGGGTACAAGAGACCCAGTACTTC.

This clone was observed a few times. V usage is TRBV29-1 and J usage is TRBJ1-1; the D gene is possibly TRBD1 (6 bases). The CDR3 has 15 residues. The V end was cut by 7 bases, the J end by 5 bases, with 23 bases between. Germline CDR1 reads SQVTM; CDR2 reads ANQGSEA. CDR3 protein: CSAPSAQGDGTEAFF. The CDR3 DNA follows: TGCAGCGCTCCCAGTGCACAGGGTGACGGTACTGAAGCTTTCTTT.